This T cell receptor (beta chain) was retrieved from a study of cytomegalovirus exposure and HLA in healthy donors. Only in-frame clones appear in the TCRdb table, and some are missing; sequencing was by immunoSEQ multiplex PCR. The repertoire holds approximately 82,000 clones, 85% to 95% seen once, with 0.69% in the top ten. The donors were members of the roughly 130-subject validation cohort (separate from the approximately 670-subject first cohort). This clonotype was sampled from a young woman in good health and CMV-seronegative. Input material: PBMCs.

CDR3 sequence (DNA): TGTGCCAGCAGTGTAGAACAGGGGGACGCCTACGAGCAGTACTTC. Protein: CASSVEQGDAYEQYF. The chain joins TRBV28 to TRBJ2-7, with 8 bases matching TRBD1. CDR1 is MDHEN, CDR2 SYDVKM, per germline. V lost 5 bases, J lost 2 bases, and 8 bases stayed unmatched. CDR3 length: 15 amino acids.